These 27 T cell receptor beta chains originate from one sample sequenced in a study of blood T cell repertoires in COVID-19. Some clones are missing from TCRdb's copy, which holds only in-frame ones; the method was immunoSEQ multiplex PCR. The table has roughly 80,000 clones, less than 90% seen once. The sequenced sample was peripheral blood. These receptors were obtained from a man aged 60 to 75 with active or convalescent COVID-19.

This clone came up a few times. The rearrangement joins TRBV4-3 to TRBJ2-1, with a tentative D call TRBD1 (5 bases). Per the germline V gene, CDR1 is LGHNA and CDR2 is YSLEER. The CDR3 is 15 residues long. The V gene lost 0 bases and the J gene lost 2 bases, with 8 bases spanning the gap. The DNA of the CDR3 is TGCGCCAGCAGCCAAGACCCGACAGCCTACAATGAGCAGTTCTTC. This translates into CASSQDPTAYNEQFF.

This clone showed up just once. The V and J genes are TRBV9 and TRBJ2-7, with 10 bases aligning to TRBD1. The germline gives CDR1 SGDLS, CDR2 YYNGEE. There are 15 residues in the CDR3. Trimming cost V 0 bases and J 4 bases; bases outside gene matches: 4. The CDR3 nucleotides are TGTGCCAGCAGCGTAGGACAGGGGGCGGAATACGAGCAGTACTTC. Translating gives CASSVGQGAEYEQYF.

This chain uses TRBV12-3 or TRBV12-4 with TRBJ2-5, with TRBD2 matching 8 bases. V gave up 5 bases and J gave up 5 bases; unmatched junction bases: 4. This CDR3 region has 13 residues. This CDR3 reads CASSRTSWETQYF. The CDR3 bases are TGTGCCAGCAGTCGGACTAGCTGGGAGACCCAGTACTTC.

The chain has TRBV24-1 and TRBJ2-3, with 12 bases fitting TRBD2. The V gene end was trimmed by 6 bases and the J gene end by 5 bases; junction bases not matched to a gene: 5. CDR1 and CDR2 from the germline V gene are KGHDR and SFDVKD. The CDR3 is made up of 15 amino acids. CDR3 sequence: CATSSSGGAGDTQYF. As DNA, the CDR3 is TGTGCCACCAGTTCTAGCGGGGGGGCGGGAGATACGCAGTATTTT.

The genes are TRBV5-3 and TRBJ2-7; 9 bases agree with TRBD1. TRBV5-3 counts as an open reading frame of uncertain function. The CDR3 has 14 residues. V trimming: 3 bases; J trimming: 4 bases; junction bases outside the gene matches: 5. CDR3 residues: CARSSGQGKYEQYF. The CDR3 nucleotides read TGTGCCAGAAGCTCCGGACAGGGGAAGTACGAGCAGTACTTC.

The table lists this clone with a few counts. The V gene is TRBV20-1, the J gene TRBJ1-4; D perhaps matches TRBD1 (5 bases). The ends were cut back, 3 bases at V and 5 bases at J, with 16 bases in the middle. Germline V CDR1 and CDR2: DFQATT, SNEGSKA (reference sequence). The CDR3 contains 15 residues. The CDR3 sequence is CSASVVGAMNEKLFF. The CDR3 DNA reads TGCAGTGCTAGTGTCGTTGGGGCAATGAATGAAAAACTGTTTTTT.

The V call is TRBV19, the J call TRBJ2-5; 8 positions match TRBD2. Looked up from germline, CDR1 is LNHDA and CDR2 is SQIVND (reference sequence). Losses at the gene ends were 6 bases for V and 1 base for J; bases not matched to a gene: 1. The CDR3 covers 13 residues. The CDR3 region has the DNA TGTGCCAGTAGCGGACTAGCCCAAGAGACCCAGTACTTC. It yields the protein CASSGLAQETQYF.

The CDR3 here is CASSLDRARVDGYTF. The CDR3 DNA follows: TGTGCCAGCAGCTTGGACAGGGCGCGAGTGGATGGCTACACCTTC. The J gene is TRBJ1-2, the V gene TRBV7-2, with 8 bases fitting TRBD1. The CDR3 has 15 amino acids. V lost 3 bases to trimming and J lost 6 bases; unmatched junction nucleotides: 9. CDR1 and CDR2 from the germline V gene are SGHTA and FQGNSA.

The chain uses TRBV6-6 and TRBJ1-5; D call uncertain. V was trimmed by 2 bases and J by 3 bases, leaving 8 bases between them. Looked up from germline, CDR1 is MNHNY and CDR2 is SVGAGI (reference sequence). The CDR3 length is 14 residues. The CDR3 spells CASSYPEDNQPQHF. CDR3 coding DNA: TGTGCCAGCAGTTACCCGGAGGACAATCAGCCCCAGCATTTT.

This clone was observed a handful of times. This rearrangement joins TRBV6-5 to TRBJ1-1, with D possibly being TRBD1 (5 bases). Looked up from germline, CDR1 is MNHEY and CDR2 is SVGAGI. The V gene lost 9 bases and the J gene lost 5 bases, with 16 bases spanning the gap. The CDR3 has 13 residues. CDR3 sequence reads: CASSSGGGTEAFF. The CDR3 coding sequence is TGTGCCAGTAGCTCTGGGGGAGGAACTGAAGCTTTCTTT.

The chain links TRBV5-1 to TRBJ1-1; D is unresolved. CDR1 SGHRS and CDR2 YFSETQ come from the germline V gene. CDR3 length equals 14 residues. Trimming cost V 1 base and J 2 bases, with 9 bases left between them. CDR3 DNA sequence: TGCGCCAGCAGCTTGTCAGATTTTAACACTGAAGCTTTCTTT. It yields the protein CASSLSDFNTEAFF.

The chain combines TRBV18 with TRBJ1-1; maybe TRBD1 (5 bases). There are 15 residues in the CDR3. Germline CDR1 is KGHSH and CDR2 is LQKENI. V lost 4 bases and J 1 base, leaving 13 bases between the germline ends. The CDR3 loop reads CASSQSTGRNTEAFF. In DNA form, the CDR3 reads TGTGCCAGCTCACAATCCACAGGAAGGAACACTGAAGCTTTCTTT.

The chain employs TRBV13 and TRBJ2-5; the match to TRBD2 covers 15 bases. The CDR3 is 16 amino acids. V dropped 4 bases and J dropped 2; count of bases not matched to a gene: 2. Germline V CDR1 and CDR2: PRHDT, FYEKMQ (reference sequence). CDR3 amino acids: CASSSGLAGGQETQYF. CDR3 nucleotide sequence: TGTGCCAGCAGCTCGGGACTAGCGGGGGGACAAGAGACCCAGTACTTC.

J is TRBJ1-1 and V is TRBV5-1; tentative D call: TRBD1 (5 bases). In germline, CDR1 is SGHRS, CDR2 YFSETQ. The V end lost 0 bases, the J end lost 1 base, and 7 bases lay between the germline ends. CDR3 size: 14 residues. This CDR3 reads CASSLGQTNTEAFF. CDR3 DNA sequence: TGCGCCAGCAGCTTGGGACAGACGAACACTGAAGCTTTCTTT.

V gene TRBV10-3 combines with J gene TRBJ2-1; 10 bases fit TRBD2. V was pared by 2 bases and J by 10 bases, with 8 bases of the junction left unmatched. CDR3 length: 15 amino acids. Germline assignment: CDR1 ENHRY and CDR2 SYGVKD. Here the CDR3 reads CAISEPRVAGGEQFF. CDR3 DNA: TGTGCCATCAGTGAGCCCCGGGTAGCGGGGGGAGAGCAGTTCTTC.

The gene calls are TRBV27 and TRBJ2-5, with TRBD2 identical over 8 bases. The CDR3 loop spans 15 amino acids. Germline values: CDR1 MNHEY, CDR2 SMNVEV (reference sequence). V was pared by 6 bases and J by 6 bases, with 12 bases of the junction left unmatched. CDR3 DNA: TGTGCCAGCAGCCAAGGGGCGGGGGGTCTCCAGACCCAGTACTTC. It codes for CASSQGAGGLQTQYF.

V and J are TRBV7-2 and TRBJ2-1, with D possibly matching TRBD1 (5 bases). The V gene's germline CDR1 is SGHTA and CDR2 FQGNSA. There are 15 residues in the CDR3. Trimming took off 1 base at V and 4 bases at J, with 11 bases between the two ends. For the CDR3, the DNA is TGTGCCAGCAGCTTAGTCCAGGGAAGGTACAATGAGCAGTTCTTC. As protein: CASSLVQGRYNEQFF.

The chain couples TRBV15 to TRBJ1-1; TRBD1 matches at 7 bases. CDR1 LNHNV and CDR2 YYDKDF come from the germline V gene (reference sequence). The CDR3 extends over 13 amino acids. J lost 4 bases, V lost 5 bases, and 4 bases had no gene match. As DNA, the CDR3 is TGTGCCACCAGCGGGGCAGGGGGCACTGAAGCTTTCTTT. It yields the protein CATSGAGGTEAFF.

This clone was observed once. The V gene is TRBV19, the J gene TRBJ2-3; a weak D match, TRBD2 (5 bases). In germline, CDR1 is LNHDA, CDR2 SQIVND (reference sequence). The CDR3 totals 14 residues. V lost 9 bases to trimming and J lost 1 base, with 14 bases between them. CDR3 residues: CASRDWRRTDTQYF. The DNA of the CDR3 is TGTGCCAGCCGAGACTGGAGGCGCACAGATACGCAGTATTTT. The complete variable domain, with remaining parts taken from reference TRBV19 and TRBJ2-3, reads DGGITQSPKYLFRKEGQNVTLSCEQNLNHDAMYWYRQDPGQGLRLIYYSQIVNDFQKGDIAEGYSVSREKKESFPLTVTSAQKNPTAFYLCASRDWRRTDTQYFGPGTRLTVL.

This rearrangement joins TRBV28 to TRBJ2-2; 8 bases align to TRBD1. Germline values: CDR1 MDHEN, CDR2 SYDVKM. This CDR3 has 15 residues. The V gene end was trimmed by 5 bases and the J gene end by 5 bases; junction bases not matched to a gene: 7. Written as DNA, the CDR3 is TGTGCCAGCAGTAATCAGGGGGCGCAGACCGGGGAGCTGTTTTTT. It codes for CASSNQGAQTGELFF.

The rearrangement uses TRBV12-3 or TRBV12-4 and TRBJ1-1; D unresolved. The CDR3 is 13 residues long. Deletions cut 6 bases from V and 5 bases from J, with 13 bases between. The CDR3 spells CASSLSTGTEAFF. The DNA for the CDR3 is TGTGCCAGCAGCCTATCCACGGGGACTGAAGCTTTCTTT.

V gene TRBV5-6 combines with J gene TRBJ1-2; 7 bases match TRBD1. V was clipped by 1 base and J by 0 bases; unmatched bases: 3. The CDR3 consists of 15 residues. Germline-derived CDR1 and CDR2 are SGHDT and YYEEEE. The CDR3 DNA sequence: TGTGCCAGCAGCTTGCCAGGGGGTCCTAACTATGGCTACACCTTC. Translated: CASSLPGGPNYGYTF.

The table lists this clone with a few counts. The chain uses TRBV19 and TRBJ2-3; 8 bases are a match to TRBD2. Germline V lookup: CDR1 LNHDA, CDR2 SQIVND (reference sequence). Trimming cost V 8 bases and J 0 bases; bases outside gene matches: 4. The CDR3 is 14 residues long. The CDR3 bases are TGTGCCAGTTGGAGCGGGGGTAGCACAGATACGCAGTATTTT. This sequence encodes CASWSGGSTDTQYF.

The chain uses TRBV5-6 and TRBJ1-2; 7 bases agree with TRBD1. V shed 5 bases and J 6 bases; nucleotides not matched to a gene: 10. This CDR3 is built from 14 residues. CDR1 is SGHDT, CDR2 YYEEEE, per germline. CDR3 nucleotides: TGTGCCAGCAGGACAGGGCCTACCGAGCATGGCTACACCTTC. It yields the protein CASRTGPTEHGYTF.

This chain uses TRBV11-3 with TRBJ2-1; maybe TRBD1 (6 bases). The V gene lost 2 bases and the J gene lost 4 bases, with 12 bases spanning the gap. CDR3 length: 15 amino acids. Germline V CDR1 and CDR2: SGHNT, YENEEA. CDR3 loop: CASSLQGLGYNEQFF. The DNA for the CDR3 is TGTGCCAGCAGCTTACAGGGGCTTGGTTACAATGAGCAGTTCTTC.

This rearrangement joins TRBV15 to TRBJ2-1; 10 bases are shared with TRBD2. This CDR3 is built from 16 residues. Germline CDR1 LNHNV, CDR2 YYDKDF (reference sequence). The ends lost 0 bases at V and 8 bases at J; junction bases unmatched: 7. For the CDR3, the DNA is TGTGCCACCAGCAGAGATACACTAGCGGGGAGGGATGAGCAGTTCTTC. Its protein product is CATSRDTLAGRDEQFF.

The V and J genes are TRBV4-3 and TRBJ1-5, with 8 bases identical to TRBD1. The CDR3 runs 14 residues. Germline CDR1 LGHNA, CDR2 YSLEER. J was trimmed by 6 bases and V by 0 bases; bases with no gene match: 1. The CDR3 here is CASSQDRGLQPQHF. The CDR3 coding sequence is TGCGCCAGCAGCCAAGACAGGGGGCTTCAGCCCCAGCATTTT.